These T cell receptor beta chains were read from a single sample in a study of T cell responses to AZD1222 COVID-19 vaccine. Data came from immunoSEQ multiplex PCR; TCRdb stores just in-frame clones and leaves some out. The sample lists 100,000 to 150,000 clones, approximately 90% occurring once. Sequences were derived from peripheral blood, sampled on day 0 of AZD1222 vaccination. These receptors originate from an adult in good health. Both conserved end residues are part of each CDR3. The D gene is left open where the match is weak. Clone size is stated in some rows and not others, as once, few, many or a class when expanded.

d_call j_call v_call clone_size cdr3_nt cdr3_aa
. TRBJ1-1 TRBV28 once TGTGCCTCCGCGGCCCCGGGGACTGAAGCTTTCTTT CASAAPGTEAFF
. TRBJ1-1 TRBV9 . TGTGCCAGCAGCGTAGGCATGAACACTGAAGCTTTCTTT CASSVGMNTEAFF
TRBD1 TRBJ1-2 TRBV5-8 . TGTGCCAGCAGCGCATTCCGGACAGGGCATAACTATGGCTACACCTTC CASSAFRTGHNYGYTF
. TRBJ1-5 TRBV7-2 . TGTGCCAGCAGCCCCCGGCCGAACAATCAGCCCCAGCATTTT CASSPRPNNQPQHF
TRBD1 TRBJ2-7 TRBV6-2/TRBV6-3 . TGTGCCAGCAGCTTCCCCGGGACAGGGGGCCACGAGCAGTACTTC CASSFPGTGGHEQYF
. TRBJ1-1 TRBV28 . TGTGCCAGCAGCCCATTTCCAGGGCGAAACACTGAAGCTTTCTTT CASSPFPGRNTEAFF
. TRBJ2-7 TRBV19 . TGTGCCAGTAGTATAACCCGCTCCTACGAGCAGTACTTC CASSITRSYEQYF
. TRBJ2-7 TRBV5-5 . TGTGCCAGCAGCTTGGTCCAGGGCAGCTCCTACGAGCAGTACTTC CASSLVQGSSYEQYF
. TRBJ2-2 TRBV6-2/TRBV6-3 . TGTGCCAGCAGTAGGGTCAGTACCGGGGAGCTGTTTTTT CASSRVSTGELFF
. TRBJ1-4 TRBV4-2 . TGTGCCAGCAGCCAAGTCCCTGAAAAACTGTTTTTT CASSQVPEKLFF
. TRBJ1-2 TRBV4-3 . TGCGCCAGCAGCCAAGGGCACAGGGTTCACTATGGCTACACCTTC CASSQGHRVHYGYTF
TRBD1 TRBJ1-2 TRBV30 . TGTGCCTGGAGTGTAACCAGGGGGCAAGATGGCTACACCTTC CAWSVTRGQDGYTF
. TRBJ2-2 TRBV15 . TGTGCCACCAGCAGTGAGGATAACACCGGGGAGCTGTTTTTT CATSSEDNTGELFF
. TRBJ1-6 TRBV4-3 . TGCGCCAGCAGCCAAGGACGGTTTAATTCACCCCTCCACTTT CASSQGRFNSPLHF
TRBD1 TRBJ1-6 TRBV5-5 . TGTGCCAGCAGCTTGGTTCCGGACAGGGTTGCGCCCCTCCACTTT CASSLVPDRVAPLHF
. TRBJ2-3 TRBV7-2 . TGTGCCAGCAGCTTTCTGGGTAGGAGTACAGATACGCAGTATTTT CASSFLGRSTDTQYF
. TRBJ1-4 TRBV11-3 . TGTGCCAGCAGCCACAGACGACCGGGGTCCCTTCACCCTGAAAAACTGTTTTTT CASSHRRPGSLHPEKLFF
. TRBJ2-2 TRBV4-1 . TGCGCCAGCAGCCAAGACACCGGGGAGCTGTTTTTT CASSQDTGELFF
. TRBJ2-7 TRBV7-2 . TGTGCCAGCAGCTTAGTTGGAGATAGCTACGAGCAGTACTTC CASSLVGDSYEQYF
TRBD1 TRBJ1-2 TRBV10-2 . TGCGCCAGCTTGGACAGGGGGTTTGGCTACACCTTC CASLDRGFGYTF
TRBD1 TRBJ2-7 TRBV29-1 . TGCAGCGTCCAGAACAGGGGTGTTAAGAACGAGCAGTACTTC CSVQNRGVKNEQYF
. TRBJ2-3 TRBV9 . TGTGCCAGCAGCGTAGGGTCTTTGCCCACAGATACGCAGTATTTT CASSVGSLPTDTQYF
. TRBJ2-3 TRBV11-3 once TGTGCCAGCAGCTTAGCCGAGGATGGCTGGACAGATACGCAGTATTTT CASSLAEDGWTDTQYF
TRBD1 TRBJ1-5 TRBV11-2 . TGTGCCAGCAGCTCGGGGACAGGTGATAATCAGCCCCAGCATTTT CASSSGTGDNQPQHF
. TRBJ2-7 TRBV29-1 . TGCAGCGTTCGGCCGGACCCCTACGAGCAGTACTTC CSVRPDPYEQYF
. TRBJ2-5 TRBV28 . TGTGCCAGCAGTCCTGCGGGGTGGGAGACCCAGTACTTC CASSPAGWETQYF
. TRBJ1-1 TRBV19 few TGTGCCAGTAGTATAGATAGGGGACCTGAAGCTTTCTTT CASSIDRGPEAFF
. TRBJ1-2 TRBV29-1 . TGCAGCGCCCCAGGGACGGGCTATGGCTACACCTTC CSAPGTGYGYTF
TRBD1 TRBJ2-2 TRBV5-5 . TGTGCCAGCACCGACAAGACAGGGTTTCGGACGGGGGAGCTGTTTTTT CASTDKTGFRTGELFF
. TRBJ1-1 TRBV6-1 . TGTGCCAGCAGTGAATGGACGGACCTGAACACTGAAGCTTTCTTT CASSEWTDLNTEAFF
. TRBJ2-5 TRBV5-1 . TGCGCCAGCAGGGAGGGGGACAACCAAGAGACCCAGTACTTC CASREGDNQETQYF